Below are 22 T cell receptor beta chains sequenced from a single sample in a study of response to subunit inactivated influenza vaccine. Using its own MiXCR run on the RT-PCR reads, TCRdb lists one record per CDR3 protein. The table lists 500,000 to 750,000 distinct CDR3 sequences, around 15% of them singletons. The sequencing here drew on PBMCs from blood, taken roughly 13 days after vaccination. The receptors stem from a man aged 45 to 65 who received an inactivated influenza vaccine.

The chain carries TRBV4-2 and TRBJ1-4; D ambiguous. In germline, CDR1 is LGHNA, CDR2 YNFKEQ. Trimming shortened V by 4 bases and J by 0 bases, and 9 bases separated the two germline ends. This CDR3 spans 15 amino acids. The CDR3 DNA follows: TGTGCCAGCAGCCGCCACCGAGCAACTAATGAAAAACTGTTTTTT. Protein product: CASSRHRATNEKLFF.

V usage is TRBV29-1 and J usage is TRBJ2-3; possibly TRBD2 for D (6 bases). The CDR3 has 19 amino acids. V was trimmed by 6 bases and J by 5 bases, leaving 33 bases between them. Per the germline V gene, CDR1 is SQVTM and CDR2 is ANQGSEA. The CDR3 DNA reads TGCAGCGTCGCTCGCATCAGGACGGGAGCGCTTTCATACATAGATACGCAGTATTTT. It specifies CSVARIRTGALSYIDTQYF.

This clonotype has just a few counts. V gene TRBV20-1 combines with J gene TRBJ2-7; weak D call: TRBD1 (6 bases). Germline CDR1 and CDR2: DFQATT and SNEGSKA (reference sequence). This CDR3 region has 14 residues. The V gene lost 5 bases and the J gene lost 2 bases, with 16 bases spanning the gap. This CDR3 reads CSAPEFRDTYEQYF. CDR3 in DNA: TGCAGTGCTCCTGAGTTCCGGGACACCTACGAGCAGTACTTC.

The sample holds many counts of this clonotype. V and J are TRBV5-1 and TRBJ2-4; TRBD1 aligns across 9 bases. V shed 5 bases and J 6 bases; nucleotides not matched to a gene: 9. The CDR3 is made up of 15 amino acids. The germline gives CDR1 SGHRS, CDR2 YFSETQ. The CDR3 DNA reads TGCGCCAGCAGTACTCCGGGACAGGGTTCAAACATTCAGTACTTC. Residues: CASSTPGQGSNIQYF.

This clonotype was detected a few times. The chain joins TRBV7-2 to TRBJ2-3; 14 nucleotides match TRBD2. The CDR3 has 16 residues. J was trimmed by 5 bases and V by 4 bases; bases with no gene match: 5. Germline V CDR1 and CDR2: SGHTA, FQGNSA. CDR3 in DNA: TGTGCCAGCAGCTGGGGACTAGCGGGAGAGAGAGATACGCAGTATTTT. Translation gives CASSWGLAGERDTQYF. The complete variable domain, with remaining parts taken from reference TRBV7-2 and TRBJ2-3, reads GAGVSQSPSNKVTEKGKDVELRCDPISGHTALYWYRQSLGQGLEFLIYFQGNSAPDKSGLPSDRFSAERTGGSVSTLTIQRTQQEDSAVYLCASSWGLAGERDTQYFGPGTRLTVL.

The genes are TRBV10-3 and TRBJ1-4; D is possibly TRBD1 (6 bases). Germline CDR1 and CDR2: ENHRY and SYGVKD. Trimming stripped 3 bases from V and 7 bases from J, with 18 bases between. The length of the CDR3 is 16 residues. CDR3 nucleotide sequence: TGTGCCATCAGTGAAGTACAGGGCCCAGGAGGTGAAAAACTGTTTTTT. Protein sequence: CAISEVQGPGGEKLFF.

The V and J genes are TRBV21-1 and TRBJ1-5; whether TRBD1, the table's D call, matches the DNA was not checked. TRBV21-1 is a documented pseudogene. The length of the CDR3 is 13 residues. CDR3 loop: CASSQGIHQPQHF. CDR3 in DNA: TGTGCCAGCAGCCAGGGAATCCATCAGCCCCAGCATTTT.

This clonotype was counted a few times. The genes are TRBV20-1 and TRBJ1-4; D is ambiguous. V lost 5 bases to trimming and J lost 0 bases, with 16 bases between them. CDR1 is DFQATT and CDR2 is SNEGSKA in the germline V gene (reference sequence). This CDR3 is built from 16 residues. The CDR3 nucleotides read TGCAGTGCTCTCTTCTTCGGACCGGCAACTAATGAAAAACTGTTTTTT. Its protein is CSALFFGPATNEKLFF.

This clonotype was seen many times. The chain recombines TRBV12-3 or TRBV12-4 with TRBJ1-2; D unresolved. Trimming removed 2 bases at V and 3 bases at J, with 7 bases between. This CDR3 contains 13 residues. The CDR3 DNA sequence: TGTGCCAGCAGTTTACAGCGGGACTATGGCTACACCTTC. It encodes CASSLQRDYGYTF.

This clonotype was counted between two and nine times. V usage is TRBV6-4 and J usage is TRBJ2-5; perhaps D is TRBD1 or TRBD2 (5 bases each). The CDR3 is made up of 14 amino acids. Trimming took off 3 bases at V and 6 bases at J, with 14 bases between the two ends. Germline V gene data show CDR1 as MRHNA and CDR2 as SNTAGT. CDR3 DNA sequence: TGTGCCAGCAGTGAGATGCAGGGAGCGAAGACCCAGTACTTC. This translates into CASSEMQGAKTQYF.

The chain couples TRBV25-1 to TRBJ1-5, with 7 positions matching TRBD1. The CDR3 consists of 16 residues. Germline V gene sequence: CDR1 MGHDK, CDR2 SYGVNS. Losses at the gene ends were 2 bases for V and 0 bases for J; bases not matched to a gene: 4. The CDR3 region has the DNA TGTGCCAGCAGTGAAGGGACAGTGCCTAGCAATCAGCCCCAGCATTTT. Amino acid sequence: CASSEGTVPSNQPQHF.

This chain links TRBV5-1 with TRBJ2-2; 8 bases fit TRBD1. Germline lookup yields CDR1 SGHRS and CDR2 YFSETQ. This CDR3 is 18 amino acids long. After removal of 3 bases from V and 4 bases from J, the junction contained 14 bases not matched to a gene. CDR3 protein: CASSWWTSGGFGTGELFF. As DNA, the CDR3 is TGCGCCAGCAGCTGGTGGACTTCAGGGGGCTTCGGCACCGGGGAGCTGTTTTTT.

This clonotype was counted a few times. The rearrangement joins TRBV7-9 to TRBJ2-5, with D perhaps matching TRBD2 (6 bases). Deletions cut 3 bases from V and 4 bases from J, with 9 bases between. Germline V gives CDR1 SEHNR, CDR2 FQNEAQ (reference sequence). This CDR3 region has 13 residues. In DNA, the CDR3 is TGTGCCAGCAGCTTGATGGAGGGAGAGACCCAGTACTTC. Its protein is CASSLMEGETQYF.

The chain uses TRBV28 and TRBJ1-2, with unresolved D. V lost 5 bases and J lost 7, with 8 bases in between. The CDR3 loop spans 11 amino acids. Germline-derived CDR1 and CDR2 are MDHEN and SYDVKM. DNA for the CDR3: TGTGCCAGCAGTCAGGTTATTGGCTACACCTTC. Encoded protein: CASSQVIGYTF.

This clonotype turned up a few times. The rearrangement links TRBV18 to TRBJ2-3; D is unresolved. The CDR3 is made up of 15 amino acids. Germline assignment: CDR1 KGHSH and CDR2 LQKENI. Trimming left V 3 bases short and J 2 bases short, with 12 bases between. CDR3 protein: CASSPLHWNTDTQYF. The CDR3 DNA reads as TGTGCCAGCTCACCGCTCCATTGGAACACAGATACGCAGTATTTT.

This clonotype was seen more than once but under ten times. The rearrangement uses TRBV5-1 and TRBJ1-3; the D is unclear. V lost 2 bases, J lost 1 base, and 10 bases lay in between. There are 15 residues in the CDR3. From germline, CDR1 is SGHRS and CDR2 YFSETQ. CDR3 protein: CASSFADGSGNTIYF. DNA for the CDR3: TGCGCCAGCAGCTTCGCCGACGGTTCTGGAAACACCATATATTTT.

This chain connects TRBV5-1 to TRBJ2-3, with D tentatively TRBD1 (6 bases). Trimming shortened V by 0 bases and J by 0 bases, and 11 bases separated the two germline ends. Germline V gene lookup returns CDR1 SGHRS and CDR2 YFSETQ. The CDR3 totals 16 residues. In nucleotides, the CDR3 is TGCGCCAGCAGCTTGGGAACAGGGCAAAGCACAGATACGCAGTATTTT. Translated: CASSLGTGQSTDTQYF.

CDR3 DNA: TGTGCCAGCAGTAGCCGGACAGGGTCGAATTCACCCCTCCACTTT. Protein sequence: CASSSRTGSNSPLHF. The V and J genes are TRBV9 and TRBJ1-6, with 8 bases aligning to TRBD1. After removal of 5 bases from V and 7 bases from J, the junction contained 8 bases not matched to a gene. Germline lookup yields CDR1 SGDLS and CDR2 YYNGEE. CDR3 size: 15 residues.

The sample holds many counts of this clonotype. The V call is TRBV7-9, the J call TRBJ1-6, with a possible D match to TRBD1 (5 bases). This CDR3 region has 14 residues. The V gene lost 5 bases and the J gene lost 9 bases, with 14 bases spanning the gap. CDR1 SEHNR and CDR2 FQNEAQ come from the germline V gene (reference sequence). CDR3 DNA: TGTGCCAGCAGCCCTATCAGGGCGGGTTCACCCCTCCACTTT. It yields the protein CASSPIRAGSPLHF.

This clonotype was detected many times. V is TRBV7-2 and J is TRBJ2-2; a weak D match, TRBD1 (5 bases). V was clipped by 5 bases and J by 6 bases, with 13 bases between them. The CDR3 totals 14 residues. CDR1 SGHTA and CDR2 FQGNSA come from the germline V gene. CDR3 residues: CASSQRGLSGELFF. The CDR3, as DNA: TGTGCCAGCAGCCAAAGGGGTCTCTCCGGGGAGCTGTTTTTT.

This clonotype was detected only a few times. The chain recombines TRBV7-2 with TRBJ1-4, with D hard to call. CDR1 and CDR2 from the germline V gene are SGHTA and FQGNSA. The CDR3 extends over 16 amino acids. The V end was cut by 4 bases, the J end by 3 bases, with 15 bases between. The CDR3 DNA reads as TGTGCCAGCAGCTCAGCCGTTGGGAGAGCTAATGAAAAACTGTTTTTT. It yields the protein CASSSAVGRANEKLFF. The complete variable domain, with remaining parts taken from reference TRBV7-2 and TRBJ1-4, reads GAGVSQSPSNKVTEKGKDVELRCDPISGHTALYWYRQSLGQGLEFLIYFQGNSAPDKSGLPSDRFSAERTGGSVSTLTIQRTQQEDSAVYLCASSSAVGRANEKLFFGSGTQLSVL.

This clonotype was observed at least ten times. V usage is TRBV20-1 and J usage is TRBJ2-1, with D possibly being TRBD1 or TRBD2 (6 bases each). The CDR3 extends over 14 amino acids. Trimming cost V 0 bases and J 4 bases, with 10 bases left between them. CDR1 is DFQATT and CDR2 is SNEGSKA in the germline V gene (reference sequence). DNA for the CDR3: TGCAGTGCTAGAGATAGGGGGGAATACAATGAGCAGTTCTTC. Its protein product is CSARDRGEYNEQFF.